What follows are 7 T cell receptor beta chains derived from one specimen sequenced in a study of T cells after posttransplantation cyclophosphamide. Repertoires were generated with immunoSEQ multiplex PCR, while TCRdb's copy carries only in-frame clones and drops some. Recorded here are roughly 25,000 clones, none singletons. Busulfan-fludarabine conditioning, marrow transplant, and cyclophosphamide on days +3 and +4 were administered. The sample was PBMCs, taken after allogeneic stem cell transplant with posttransplant cyclophosphamide. The origin of the receptors is a male patient in his late teens or twenties who received an allogeneic stem cell transplant from a related donor, was CMV-positive, and had no GVHD. Some T cells may be transferred from the graft donor.

There are many counts of this clone. The chain recombines TRBV7-2 with TRBJ2-3, with TRBD2 identical over 8 bases. J gave up 15 bases and V 1 base, and 9 bases lay outside the gene matches. CDR1 is SGHTA and CDR2 is FQGNSA in the germline V gene. The length of the CDR3 is 13 residues. The CDR3 here is CASSLGLSGSIYF. The CDR3 DNA follows: TGTGCCAGCAGCTTAGGTCTCAGCGGGAGTATCTATTTT.

There are many counts of this clone. This rearrangement joins TRBV30 to TRBJ2-7, with unresolved D. V lost 0 bases and J 2 bases, leaving 2 bases between the germline ends. The CDR3 sequence is 11 residues long. The germline gives CDR1 GTSNPN, CDR2 SVGIG (reference sequence). The DNA for the CDR3 is TGTGCCTGGAGTGTCGCCTACGAGCAGTACTTC. This sequence encodes CAWSVAYEQYF.

This clone was counted ten times or more. This chain uses TRBV28 with TRBJ1-4; 9 bases align to TRBD1. The germline gives CDR1 MDHEN, CDR2 SYDVKM. This CDR3 spans 15 amino acids. The V and J ends lost 8 bases and 4 bases, in that order; junction bases with no gene match: 8. The DNA of the CDR3 is TGTGCCAGCTTTCGACAGGGGGGAAATAATGAAAAACTGTTTTTT. Its translation: CASFRQGGNNEKLFF.

This clone occurred many times. The rearrangement uses TRBV4-1 and TRBJ1-5; D not certain. The CDR3 consists of 14 residues. Trimming pared 1 base from V and 4 bases from J, leaving 8 bases between. Germline V gene data show CDR1 as MGHRA and CDR2 as YSYEKL. CDR3 in amino acids: CASSQGPGNQPQHF. The CDR3 DNA follows: TGCGCCAGCAGCCAAGGACCAGGAAATCAGCCCCAGCATTTT.

This clone came up many times. The rearrangement joins TRBV4-1 to TRBJ1-1, with D perhaps matching TRBD1 (5 bases). V was clipped by 0 bases and J by 7 bases, with 18 bases between them. This CDR3 comprises 16 residues. Germline CDR1 is MGHRA and CDR2 is YSYEKL. This chain's CDR3 is CASSQERGWGTVEAFF. CDR3 nucleotide sequence: TGCGCCAGCAGCCAAGAAAGGGGCTGGGGCACTGTTGAAGCTTTCTTT.

The sample holds many counts of this clone. The chain links TRBV19 to TRBJ1-5; a possible D gene is TRBD1 (6 bases). Trimming pared 3 bases from V and 7 bases from J, leaving 13 bases between. Germline loops: CDR1 LNHDA, CDR2 SQIVND (reference sequence). The CDR3 runs 14 residues. CDR3 in amino acids: CASSIPGAWQPQHF. The CDR3 DNA reads as TGTGCCAGTAGTATCCCAGGGGCTTGGCAGCCCCAGCATTTT.

At least ten counts were recorded for this clone. The DNA of the CDR3 is TGTGCCAGCAGCTTACTTCAGGGTCGAAGTAATGAGCAGTTCTTC. Its translation: CASSLLQGRSNEQFF. This sequence joins TRBV11-1 and TRBJ2-1; D may be TRBD1 (5 bases). CDR3 length equals 15 residues. Germline CDR1 and CDR2: SGHAT and FQDESV (reference sequence). The germline V and J ends were trimmed by 2 bases and 7 bases, with 15 bases remaining between them.